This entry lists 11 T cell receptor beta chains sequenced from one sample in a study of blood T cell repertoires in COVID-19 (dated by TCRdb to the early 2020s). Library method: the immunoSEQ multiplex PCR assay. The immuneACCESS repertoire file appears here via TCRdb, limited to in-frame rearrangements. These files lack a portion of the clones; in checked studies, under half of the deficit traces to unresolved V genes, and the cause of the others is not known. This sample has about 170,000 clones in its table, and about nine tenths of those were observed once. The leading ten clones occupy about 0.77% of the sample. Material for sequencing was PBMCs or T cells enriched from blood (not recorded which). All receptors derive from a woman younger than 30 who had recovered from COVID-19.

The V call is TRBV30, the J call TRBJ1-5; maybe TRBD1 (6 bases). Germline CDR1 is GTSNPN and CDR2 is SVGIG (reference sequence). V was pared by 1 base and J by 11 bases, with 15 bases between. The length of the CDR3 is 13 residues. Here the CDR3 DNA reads TGTGCCTGGAGTGACAGGGTCGTTCGGGCCCAGCATTTT. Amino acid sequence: CAWSDRVVRAQHF.

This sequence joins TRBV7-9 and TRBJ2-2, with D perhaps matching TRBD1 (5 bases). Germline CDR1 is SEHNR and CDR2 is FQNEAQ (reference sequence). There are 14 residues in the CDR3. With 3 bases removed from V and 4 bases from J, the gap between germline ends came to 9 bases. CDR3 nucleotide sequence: TGTGCCAGCAGCTTCCCGACAGCCACCGGGGAGCTGTTTTTT. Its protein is CASSFPTATGELFF.

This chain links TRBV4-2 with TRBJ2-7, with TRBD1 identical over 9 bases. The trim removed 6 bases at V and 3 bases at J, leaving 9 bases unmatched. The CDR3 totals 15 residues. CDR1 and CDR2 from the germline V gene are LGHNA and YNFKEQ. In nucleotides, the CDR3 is TGTGCCAGCAGTTTCCGAGGGACAGGGAACTACGAGCAGTACTTC. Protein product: CASSFRGTGNYEQYF.

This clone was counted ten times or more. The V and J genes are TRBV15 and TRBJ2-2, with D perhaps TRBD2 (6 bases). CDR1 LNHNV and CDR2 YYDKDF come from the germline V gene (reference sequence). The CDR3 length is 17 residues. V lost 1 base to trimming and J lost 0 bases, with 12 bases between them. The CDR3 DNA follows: TGTGCCACCAGCAGAGGGGGGGACCCACCGAACACCGGGGAGCTGTTTTTT. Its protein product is CATSRGGDPPNTGELFF.

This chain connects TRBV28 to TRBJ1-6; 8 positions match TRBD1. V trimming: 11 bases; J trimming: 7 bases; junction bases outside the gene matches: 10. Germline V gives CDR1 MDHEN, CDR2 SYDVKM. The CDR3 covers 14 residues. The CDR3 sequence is CAWTGKARNSPLHF. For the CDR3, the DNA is TGTGCCTGGACAGGGAAGGCTCGGAATTCACCCCTCCACTTT.

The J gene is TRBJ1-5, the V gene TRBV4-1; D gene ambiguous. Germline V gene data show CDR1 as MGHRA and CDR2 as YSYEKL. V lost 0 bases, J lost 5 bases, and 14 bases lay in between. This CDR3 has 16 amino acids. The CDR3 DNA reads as TGCGCCAGCAGCCAAGATGAACGACAAAGCTATCAGCCCCAGCATTTT. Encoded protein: CASSQDERQSYQPQHF.

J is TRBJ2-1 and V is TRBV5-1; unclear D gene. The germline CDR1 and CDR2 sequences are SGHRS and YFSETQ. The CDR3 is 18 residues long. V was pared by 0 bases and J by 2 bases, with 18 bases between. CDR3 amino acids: CASSLDSARLITYNEQFF. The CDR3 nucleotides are TGCGCCAGCAGCTTGGATTCCGCGCGGCTGATTACCTACAATGAGCAGTTCTTC.

CDR3: CASSPGTQLTEAFF. The DNA for the CDR3 is TGTGCCAGCTCACCAGGGACACAGCTCACTGAAGCTTTCTTT. The gene calls are TRBV18 and TRBJ1-1, with a weak D call TRBD1 (6 bases). This CDR3 comprises 14 residues. Trimming removed 2 bases from V and 4 bases from J, with 11 bases in between. The V gene's germline CDR1 is KGHSH and CDR2 LQKENI.

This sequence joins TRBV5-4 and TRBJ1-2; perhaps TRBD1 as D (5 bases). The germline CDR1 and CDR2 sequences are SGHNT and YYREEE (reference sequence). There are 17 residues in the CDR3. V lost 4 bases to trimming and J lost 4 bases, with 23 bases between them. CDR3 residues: CASSKGQETPLLYGYTF. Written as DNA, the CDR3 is TGTGCCAGCAGCAAAGGACAAGAAACCCCCCTGCTCTATGGCTACACCTTC.

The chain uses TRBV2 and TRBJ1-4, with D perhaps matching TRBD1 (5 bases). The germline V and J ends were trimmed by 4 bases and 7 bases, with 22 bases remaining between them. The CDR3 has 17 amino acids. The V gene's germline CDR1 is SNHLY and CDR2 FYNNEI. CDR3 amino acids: CASSGYNAGTVSEKLFF. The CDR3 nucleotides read TGTGCCAGCAGTGGATACAACGCAGGGACTGTTAGTGAAAAACTGTTTTTT.

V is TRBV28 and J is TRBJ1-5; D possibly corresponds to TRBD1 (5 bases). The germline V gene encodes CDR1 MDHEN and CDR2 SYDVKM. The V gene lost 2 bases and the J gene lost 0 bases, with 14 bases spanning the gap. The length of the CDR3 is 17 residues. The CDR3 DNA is TGTGCCAGCAGTTTAACCAGGACAAGTTATAGCAATCAGCCCCAGCATTTT. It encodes CASSLTRTSYSNQPQHF.